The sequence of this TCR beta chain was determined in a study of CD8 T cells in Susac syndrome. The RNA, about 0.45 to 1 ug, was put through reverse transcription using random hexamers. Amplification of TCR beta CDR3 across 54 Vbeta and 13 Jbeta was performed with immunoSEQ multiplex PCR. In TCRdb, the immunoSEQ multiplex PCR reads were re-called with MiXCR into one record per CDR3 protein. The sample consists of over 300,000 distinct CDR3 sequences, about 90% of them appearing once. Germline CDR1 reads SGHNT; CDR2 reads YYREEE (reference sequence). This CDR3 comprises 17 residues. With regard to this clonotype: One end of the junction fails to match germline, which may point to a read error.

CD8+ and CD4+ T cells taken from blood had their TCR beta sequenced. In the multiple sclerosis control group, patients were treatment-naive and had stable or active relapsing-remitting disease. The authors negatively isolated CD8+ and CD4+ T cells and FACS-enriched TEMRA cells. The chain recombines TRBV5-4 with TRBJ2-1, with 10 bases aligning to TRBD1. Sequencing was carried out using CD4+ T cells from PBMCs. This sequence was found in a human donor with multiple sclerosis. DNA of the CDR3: TGTGCCAGCAGCCATGGTCGGGACAGGGGCCCCTACCATGAGCAGTTCTTC. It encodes CASSHGRDRGPYHEQFF.